This entry lists 14 T cell receptor beta chains sequenced from one sample in a study of T cell responses to AZD1222 COVID-19 vaccine. Data came from immunoSEQ multiplex PCR; TCRdb stores just in-frame clones and leaves some out. The sample has tens of thousands of clones; roughly 80% are singletons. The sequences come from peripheral blood, collected on day 0 of AZD1222 vaccination. All receptors come from an adult in good health.

V and J are TRBV7-2 and TRBJ2-1, with D possibly matching TRBD2 (6 bases). The CDR3 totals 16 residues. The V gene's germline CDR1 is SGHTA and CDR2 FQGNSA. V dropped 2 bases and J dropped 0 bases, with 11 bases sitting between them. The CDR3 DNA reads as TGTGCCAGCAGCTTAACGCGGGGTGGCTCCTACAATGAGCAGTTCTTC. It yields the protein CASSLTRGGSYNEQFF.

This clone was seen only a few times. The chain has TRBV3-1 (or the pseudogene TRBV3-2) and TRBJ2-1; 12 bases are a match to TRBD2. V lost 3 bases, J lost 8 bases, and 11 bases stayed unmatched. The CDR3 has 17 residues. Germline V lookup: CDR1 LGHDT, CDR2 YNNKEL (reference sequence). CDR3 in DNA: TGTGCCAGCAGCCAGGATTCTAGCGGGAGGGCCTTCCATGAGCAGTTCTTC. This gives the protein CASSQDSSGRAFHEQFF.

The chain recombines TRBV11-3 with TRBJ2-7; D remains unclear. CDR1 and CDR2 (germline): SGHNT, YENEEA. V gave up 1 base and J gave up 3 bases, with 13 bases separating them. CDR3 length equals 15 residues. The CDR3 sequence is CASSLGVALFYEQYF. The CDR3, as DNA: TGTGCCAGCAGCTTAGGAGTCGCCCTTTTCTACGAGCAGTACTTC.

The chain employs TRBV7-2 and TRBJ2-5; the D is unclear. V shed 0 bases and J shed 2 bases, with 7 bases lying between them. This CDR3 spans 14 amino acids. CDR1 SGHTA and CDR2 FQGNSA come from the germline V gene. CDR3: CASSLATIQETQYF. DNA for the CDR3: TGTGCCAGCAGCTTAGCGACAATTCAAGAGACCCAGTACTTC.

This clone appeared a few times. The V and J genes are TRBV4-1 and TRBJ2-1; 9 nucleotides match TRBD2. Germline values: CDR1 MGHRA, CDR2 YSYEKL. The length of the CDR3 is 16 residues. Trimming took 0 bases from V and 9 from J; bases not matched to a gene: 9. The CDR3 nucleotides are TGCGCCAGCAGCCAAGAGCCTCGCGGGAGGGCCGGTGAGCAGTTCTTC. Translation: CASSQEPRGRAGEQFF.

CDR3: CASSSGAGGGVYEQYF. The CDR3 DNA sequence: TGTGCCAGCAGTTCCGGGGCAGGGGGTGGGGTTTACGAGCAGTACTTC. The rearrangement links TRBV27 to TRBJ2-7; TRBD1 matches at 7 bases. This CDR3 is built from 16 residues. From germline, CDR1 is MNHEY and CDR2 SMNVEV (reference sequence). V dropped 4 bases and J dropped 4; count of bases not matched to a gene: 13.

The chain combines TRBV3-1 (or the pseudogene TRBV3-2) with TRBJ2-1; TRBD1 is a possible D gene (5 bases). V was trimmed by 7 bases and J by 4 bases, leaving 20 bases between them. Germline CDR1 and CDR2: LGHDT and YNNKEL (reference sequence). The CDR3 covers 16 residues. CDR3 DNA sequence: TGTGCCAGCACCCAGAACCCATGGGGCGAGTACAATGAGCAGTTCTTC. Translating gives CASTQNPWGEYNEQFF.

The rearrangement links TRBV9 to TRBJ2-7, with D possibly TRBD1 on 6 matching bases. The V gene lost 3 bases and the J gene lost 7 bases, with 14 bases spanning the gap. The CDR3 is made up of 13 amino acids. The germline V gene has CDR1 SGDLS and CDR2 YYNGEE. CDR3 in amino acids: CASSAESRGEQYF. The DNA for the CDR3 is TGTGCCAGCAGCGCCGAATCTAGGGGGGAGCAGTACTTC.

V usage is TRBV14 and J usage is TRBJ2-1; perhaps TRBD1 as D (5 bases). V lost 2 bases, J lost 4 bases, and 33 bases lay in between. Per the germline V gene, CDR1 is SGHDN and CDR2 is FVKESK. CDR3 length: 22 residues. As DNA, the CDR3 is TGTGCCAGCAGCCAAACTGTCCTACAGGTGGGCGCAAGGCTCACCCCATACAATGAGCAGTTCTTC. Its translation: CASSQTVLQVGARLTPYNEQFF.

This chain connects TRBV5-1 to TRBJ1-2, with TRBD1 matching 10 bases. V lost 2 bases to trimming and J lost 2 bases; unmatched junction nucleotides: 9. This CDR3 is built from 17 residues. CDR1 is SGHRS, CDR2 YFSETQ, per germline. The DNA of the CDR3 is TGCGCCAGCAGCTTAAACCTTCCGGGACAGGGGAACTATGGCTACACCTTC. The encoded protein is CASSLNLPGQGNYGYTF.

This sequence joins TRBV12-5 and TRBJ2-3; 9 nucleotides align to TRBD2. CDR3 length: 22 amino acids. Germline assignment: CDR1 LGHNT and CDR2 FRNRAP. V lost 0 bases and J lost 6; bases outside the gene matches: 25. CDR3 sequence reads: CASGLVLLPSPVQAAGGDTQYF. The CDR3 region has the DNA TGTGCTAGTGGTTTGGTACTTCTTCCGAGCCCTGTACAGGCCGCGGGAGGGGATACGCAGTATTTT.

The chain uses TRBV18 and TRBJ1-2; D is unresolved. Trimming cost V 2 bases and J 3 bases, with 10 bases left between them. The CDR3 loop spans 14 amino acids. Germline CDR1 reads KGHSH; CDR2 reads LQKENI. CDR3 region: CASSPAPIYYGYTF. In nucleotides, the CDR3 is TGTGCCAGCTCACCAGCACCCATATACTATGGCTACACCTTC.

This chain links TRBV3-1 (or the pseudogene TRBV3-2) with TRBJ2-7, with TRBD2 as a possible D gene (6 bases). The CDR3 runs 16 residues. Germline V gives CDR1 LGHDT, CDR2 YNNKEL (reference sequence). V was trimmed by 0 bases and J by 1 base, leaving 13 bases between them. The CDR3 DNA is TGTGCCAGCAGCCAAGATCCGGGTAGCGGTTCCTACGAGCAGTACTTC. Translating it yields CASSQDPGSGSYEQYF.

This chain connects TRBV19 to TRBJ1-2, with D maybe TRBD1 (5 bases). This CDR3 has 15 residues. Germline lookup yields CDR1 LNHDA and CDR2 SQIVND (reference sequence). V was shortened by 7 bases and J by 3 bases, with 18 bases between the two germline ends. The DNA of the CDR3 is TGTGCCAGTAAGACTCGGCAGGGCGGCGACTATGGCTACACCTTC. Amino acid sequence: CASKTRQGGDYGYTF.